This TCR beta chain was profiled in a study of T cells in Graves' hyperthyroidism and ophthalmopathy. The CDR3 is 16 residues long. The germline V gene has CDR1 MDHEN and CDR2 SYDVKM. V shed 1 base and J 3 bases; nucleotides not matched to a gene: 5. Newly diagnosed hyperthyroidism patients aged 18 to 65 years had disease lasting under 2 months. PBMCs were sourced from over 8.5 ml fresh peripheral blood. Researchers took RNA transcripts and amplified the TCR beta CDR3 regions from them. First-round RT-PCR targeting the TCR CDR3 was performed with the HTBI primer set. TCRdb analysed the multiplex PCR reads with MiXCR anew, one entry per CDR3 protein. In the table there are 350,000 to 400,000 distinct CDR3 sequences, about a fifth of which are singletons. This clonotype was counted ten times or more.

The clonotype comes from a woman aged 18-30 years with Graves' hyperthyroidism. This chain joins TRBV28 and TRBJ2-7, with 11 nucleotides matching TRBD1. The source material was blood. CDR3 region: CASSLLGQGVNYEQYF. CDR3 nucleotides: TGTGCCAGCAGTTTATTGGGACAGGGGGTTAACTACGAGCAGTACTTC.